The present entry profiles one T cell receptor beta chain with its context. This entry is derived from a study of neoadjuvant anti-PD-1 for oral cavity cancer. This CDR3 has 13 residues. V gave up 1 base and J gave up 10 bases, with 8 bases separating them. Germline V CDR1 and CDR2: MNHNS, SASEGT. Sample time point: after neoadjuvant nivolumab, at surgical resection. Assay: immunoSEQ multiplex PCR; the TCRdb copy retains only in-frame clones and omits some. The sample carries roughly 40,000 clones, approximately 80% recorded once. The sequence was obtained from a person aged 40 to 85 with oral cavity squamous cell carcinoma. The rearrangement uses TRBV6-1 and TRBJ1-6; unclear D gene. The material was PBMCs, obtained after nivolumab (anti-PD-1) treatment. The CDR3: CASSEDSWSPLHF. CDR3 DNA sequence: TGTGCCAGCAGTGAAGACAGTTGGTCACCCCTCCACTTT.